This entry features one T cell receptor beta chain sequence. This sample was included in a study of T-cell reconstitution after alpha-beta-depleted transplantation in children. It was with unique molecular identifiers that the TCRbeta library was prepared. From the PCR reads, TCRdb called clonotypes with MiXCR, one entry per CDR3 protein. This sample has approximately 340,000 distinct CDR3 sequences, with approximately 10% found just once. The V gene's germline CDR1 is MDHEN and CDR2 SYDVKM. The V and J ends lost 7 bases and 0 bases respectively, with 10 bases between them. The CDR3 is made up of 15 amino acids.

The receptor was derived from a human donor who donated a stem cell graft to a child with acute lymphoblastic leukemia. The material was PBMCs from the stem cell graft donor, obtained from the stem cell graft. The rearrangement uses TRBV28 and TRBJ2-6, with D possibly TRBD2 on 5 matching bases. Written as DNA, the CDR3 is TGTGCCAGCACCCCGGGAAGCTCTGGGGCCAACGTCCTGACTTTC. Its protein product is CASTPGSSGANVLTF.